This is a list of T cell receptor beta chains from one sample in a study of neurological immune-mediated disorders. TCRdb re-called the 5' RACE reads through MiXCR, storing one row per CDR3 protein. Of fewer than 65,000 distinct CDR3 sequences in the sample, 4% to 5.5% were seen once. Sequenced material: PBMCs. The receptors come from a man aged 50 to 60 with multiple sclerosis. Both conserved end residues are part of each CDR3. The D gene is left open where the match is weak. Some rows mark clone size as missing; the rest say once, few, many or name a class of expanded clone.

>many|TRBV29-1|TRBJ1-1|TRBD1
CSAQTGGLNTEAFF
TGCAGCGCTCAGACAGGGGGCCTGAACACTGAAGCTTTCTTT
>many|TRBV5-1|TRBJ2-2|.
CASSLGGTTGELFF
TGCGCCAGCAGCTTGGGGGGGACCACCGGGGAGCTGTTTTTT
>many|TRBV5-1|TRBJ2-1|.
CASSLVVGENEQFF
TGCGCCAGCAGCTTGGTAGTTGGAGAGAATGAGCAGTTCTTC
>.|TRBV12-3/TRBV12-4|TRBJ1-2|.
CASSDHVEALYYGYTF
TGTGCCAGCTCCGACCACGTCGAAGCATTATACTATGGCTACACCTTC
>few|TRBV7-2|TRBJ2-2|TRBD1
CASSFDLGQKTGELFF
TGTGCCAGCAGCTTCGATCTGGGACAGAAGACCGGGGAGCTGTTTTTT
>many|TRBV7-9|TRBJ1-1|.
CASSRFGTEAFF
TGTGCCAGCAGCCGGTTTGGCACTGAAGCTTTCTTT
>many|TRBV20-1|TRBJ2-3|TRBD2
CSAPSAGGTDTQYF
TGCAGTGCCCCCTCAGCGGGGGGCACAGATACGCAGTATTTT
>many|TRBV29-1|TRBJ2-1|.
CSVDSLAYNEQFF
TGCAGCGTCGATAGTTTGGCCTACAATGAGCAGTTCTTC
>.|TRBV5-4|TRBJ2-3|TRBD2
CASSLGLAADTQYF
TGTGCCAGCAGCCTGGGACTAGCGGCAGATACGCAGTATTTT
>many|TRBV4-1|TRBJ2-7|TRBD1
CASSQEVGQGYEQYF
TGCGCCAGCAGCCAAGAAGTAGGACAGGGTTACGAGCAGTACTTC
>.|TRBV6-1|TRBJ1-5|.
CASSEVVSSNQPQNF
TGTGCCAGCAGTGAAGTTGTATCCAGCAATCAGCCCCAGAATTTT
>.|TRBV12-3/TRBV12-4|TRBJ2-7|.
CASSTNTEQYF
TGTGCCAGCAGTACGAACACGGAGCAGTACTTC
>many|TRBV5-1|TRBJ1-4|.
CASGATNEKLFF
TGCGCCAGCGGAGCAACTAATGAAAAACTGTTTTTT
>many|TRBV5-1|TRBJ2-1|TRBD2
CASSWSGSENNEQFF
TGCGCCAGCAGCTGGAGCGGGAGCGAGAACAATGAGCAGTTCTTC